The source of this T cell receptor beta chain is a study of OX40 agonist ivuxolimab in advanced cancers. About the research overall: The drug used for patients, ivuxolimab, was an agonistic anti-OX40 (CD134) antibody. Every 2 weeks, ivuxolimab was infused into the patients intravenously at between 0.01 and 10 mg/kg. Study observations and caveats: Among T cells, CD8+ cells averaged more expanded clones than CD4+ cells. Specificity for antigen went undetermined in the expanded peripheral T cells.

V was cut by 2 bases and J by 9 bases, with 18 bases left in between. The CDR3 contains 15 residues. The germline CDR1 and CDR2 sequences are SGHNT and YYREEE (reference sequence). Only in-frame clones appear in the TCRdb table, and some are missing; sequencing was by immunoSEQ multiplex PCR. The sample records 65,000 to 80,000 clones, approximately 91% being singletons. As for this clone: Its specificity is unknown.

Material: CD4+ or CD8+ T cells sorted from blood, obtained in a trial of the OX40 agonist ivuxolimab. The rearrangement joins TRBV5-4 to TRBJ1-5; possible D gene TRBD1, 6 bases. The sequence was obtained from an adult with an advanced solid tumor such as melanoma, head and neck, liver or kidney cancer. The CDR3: CASSFGGTDRSPQHF. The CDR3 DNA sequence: TGTGCCAGCAGCTTCGGGGGGACGGACAGATCGCCCCAGCATTTT. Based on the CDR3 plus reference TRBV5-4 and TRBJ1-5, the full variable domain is ETGVTQSPTHLIKTRGQQVTLRCSSQSGHNTVSWYQQALGQGPQFIFQYYREEENGRGNFPPRFSGLQFPNYSSELNVNALELDDSALYLCASSFGGTDRSPQHFGDGTRLSIL.